One sample yielded the 9 T cell receptor beta chains listed below, sequenced in a study of T-cell memory formation after mild COVID-19 (dated by TCRdb to the early 2020s). Library preparation was by 5' RACE. The listed sequencing device is Illumina NovaSeq 6000. The public reads were run again by TCRdb, first through fastp at Q25 and then through MiXCR, and only productive beta chains were kept. One record per CDR3 amino acid sequence lists the most common genes and DNA. Here the sample has approximately 260,000 distinct CDR3 sequences; about 15% occur a single time. 3.5% of the sample comes from the top ten. Material: PBMCs or a T cell subset sorted from them (not recorded which). These receptors were collected from a man aged 18 to 29 who had mild COVID-19 (a few samples of this study predate the infection). The sample titles of this study are shuffled in the database, so cell type and time point are left out; the donor was told from shared clones.

The J gene is TRBJ2-3, the V gene TRBV7-3; D might be TRBD2 (5 bases). This CDR3 contains 15 residues. Trimming shortened V by 5 bases and J by 0 bases, and 12 bases separated the two germline ends. CDR1 is SGHTA and CDR2 is FQGTGA in the germline V gene. CDR3 loop: CASSPGRTSTDTQYF. The CDR3 DNA follows: TGTGCCAGCAGCCCCGGACGGACTAGCACAGATACGCAGTATTTT.

V gene TRBV6-5 combines with J gene TRBJ2-3; 7 bases are shared with TRBD1. Germline-derived CDR1 and CDR2 are MNHEY and SVGAGI. With V trimmed by 8 bases and J by 2 bases, 4 bases remained unmatched. The CDR3 is made up of 13 amino acids. For the CDR3, the DNA is TGTGCCAGCCGGGGACAGTTCACAGATACGCAGTATTTT. Its translation: CASRGQFTDTQYF.

The chain combines TRBV7-9 with TRBJ2-5; 7 nucleotides match TRBD2. The V gene's germline CDR1 is SEHNR and CDR2 FQNEAQ (reference sequence). The CDR3 is 14 amino acids. Trimming at V came to 5 bases and at J to 7 bases, leaving 10 bases not matched to a gene. In DNA form, the CDR3 reads TGTGCCAGCAGCGAAAGCGGGGACTGGGGGACCCAGTACTTC. Its protein product is CASSESGDWGTQYF.

This clonotype was counted a few times. J is TRBJ2-3 and V is TRBV30; 7 bases agree with TRBD2. V shed 4 bases and J 4 bases; nucleotides not matched to a gene: 5. CDR1 and CDR2 (germline): GTSNPN, SVGIG (reference sequence). The CDR3 totals 13 residues. The CDR3 nucleotides are TGTGCCTGGAACTTTGGGAGGGCAGATACGCAGTATTTT. Amino acid sequence: CAWNFGRADTQYF.

The chain uses TRBV9 and TRBJ2-2, with D perhaps matching TRBD2 (7 bases). Germline CDR1 reads SGDLS; CDR2 reads YYNGEE. The CDR3 sequence is 17 residues long. Trimming removed 3 bases at V and 4 bases at J, with 19 bases between. CDR3 protein: CASSEEGGGTFTGELFF. CDR3 bases: TGTGCCAGCAGCGAGGAGGGGGGGGGGACCTTCACCGGGGAGCTGTTTTTT.

This clonotype was seen a handful of times. The V and J genes are TRBV12-3 or TRBV12-4 and TRBJ1-2; 9 nucleotides agree with TRBD1. Germline trimming cut 7 bases from V and 4 bases from J; bases unmatched to any gene: 7. The CDR3 has 14 residues. The CDR3 bases are TGTGCCAGCACCAGACAGGGGGTCCCCTATGGCTACACCTTC. It encodes CASTRQGVPYGYTF.

The chain is built from TRBV6-6 and TRBJ1-1; D is uncertain. V gave up 2 bases and J gave up 2 bases, with 12 bases separating them. There are 15 residues in the CDR3. The V gene's germline CDR1 is MNHNY and CDR2 SVGAGI (reference sequence). The CDR3 reads CASSYAAPPNTEAFF. As DNA, the CDR3 is TGTGCCAGCAGTTACGCGGCTCCTCCCAACACTGAAGCTTTCTTT.

The chain carries TRBV7-3 and TRBJ2-1; TRBD2 aligns across 9 bases. The CDR3 has 18 residues. Germline values: CDR1 SGHTA, CDR2 FQGTGA. V lost 4 bases, J lost 4 bases, and 14 bases stayed unmatched. CDR3 residues: CASSSLPTLAGPYNEQFF. CDR3 nucleotide sequence: TGTGCCAGCAGCTCCCTTCCGACTCTAGCGGGGCCATACAATGAGCAGTTCTTC. The variable domain in full, with the rest retrieved from reference TRBV7-3 and TRBJ2-1, is GAGVSQTPSNKVTEKGKYVELRCDPISGHTALYWYRQSLGQGPEFLIYFQGTGAADDSGLPNDRFFAVRPEGSVSTLKIQRTERGDSAVYLCASSSLPTLAGPYNEQFFGPGTRLTVL.

This clonotype was picked up many times. The chain recombines TRBV4-1 with TRBJ2-2, with D perhaps matching TRBD1 or TRBD2 (6 bases each). The CDR3 length is 16 residues. The V gene's germline CDR1 is MGHRA and CDR2 YSYEKL. Deletions cut 4 bases from V and 9 bases from J, with 21 bases between. CDR3 residues: CASSRARGEDPRELFF. The CDR3 DNA follows: TGCGCCAGCAGCCGAGCAAGGGGGGAAGACCCCCGGGAGCTGTTTTTT.